Below are 20 T cell receptor beta chains sequenced from a single sample in a study of OX40 agonist ivuxolimab in advanced cancers. Sequencing used immunoSEQ multiplex PCR; TCRdb keeps in-frame clones, though not all of them. In the table there are tens of thousands of clones, roughly 80% of which are singletons. The material sequenced was CD4+ or CD8+ T cells sorted from blood, taken in a trial of the OX40 agonist ivuxolimab. The receptors derive from an adult with an advanced solid tumor such as melanoma, head and neck, liver or kidney cancer.

This chain uses TRBV7-2 with TRBJ2-3; D is possibly TRBD1 or TRBD2 (5 bases each). This CDR3 contains 15 residues. CDR1 is SGHTA and CDR2 is FQGNSA in the germline V gene. Trimming took 5 bases from V and 4 from J, leaving 16 bases between them. The CDR3 is CASSLGDGDSDTQYF. The CDR3 DNA is TGTGCCAGCAGCCTAGGGGACGGGGATTCAGATACGCAGTATTTT. Variable domain in full (rest from reference TRBV7-2 and TRBJ2-3): GAGVSQSPSNKVTEKGKDVELRCDPISGHTALYWYRQSLGQGLEFLIYFQGNSAPDKSGLPSDRFSAERTGGSVSTLTIQRTQQEDSAVYLCASSLGDGDSDTQYFGPGTRLTVL.

V gene TRBV2 combines with J gene TRBJ1-2, with 8 positions matching TRBD1. CDR3 size: 15 residues. V dropped 8 bases and J dropped 4; count of bases not matched to a gene: 12. CDR1 is SNHLY, CDR2 FYNNEI, per germline. CDR3 nucleotides: TGTGCCAGCCTCCGGGATGGACAGGGCCCCTATGGCTACACCTTC. Its translation: CASLRDGQGPYGYTF. The full variable domain, in which reference TRBV2 and TRBJ1-2 provide the parts outside the CDR3, is EPEVTQTPSHQVTQMGQEVILRCVPISNHLYFYWYRQILGQKVEFLVSFYNNEISEKSEIFDDQFSVERPDGSNFTLKIRSTKLEDSAMYFCASLRDGQGPYGYTFGSGTRLTVV.

The chain links TRBV5-1 to TRBJ2-3; a weak D match, TRBD2 (5 bases). The CDR3 loop spans 15 amino acids. Germline values: CDR1 SGHRS, CDR2 YFSETQ. V was pared by 0 bases and J by 4 bases, with 12 bases between. The CDR3 DNA reads as TGCGCCAGCAGCTTGGACCGGGGTTGGGCAGATACGCAGTATTTT. Encoded protein: CASSLDRGWADTQYF.

The rearrangement uses TRBV5-1 and TRBJ2-6, with 8 bases identical to TRBD1. The CDR3 sequence is 17 residues long. V shed 5 bases and J 3 bases; nucleotides not matched to a gene: 10. The germline CDR1 and CDR2 sequences are SGHRS and YFSETQ. The CDR3 DNA sequence: TGCGCCAGCAGGGTATGGACAGGGTCGCTTGGGGCCAACGTCCTGACTTTC. This codes for CASRVWTGSLGANVLTF.

J is TRBJ1-4 and V is TRBV5-4, with TRBD1 matching 7 bases. V trimming: 0 bases; J trimming: 2 bases; junction bases outside the gene matches: 4. Germline CDR1 reads SGHNT; CDR2 reads YYREEE (reference sequence). This CDR3 spans 16 amino acids. The CDR3 reads CASSLDQGVTNEKLFF. The CDR3 bases are TGTGCCAGCAGCTTGGATCAGGGGGTCACTAATGAAAAACTGTTTTTT.

A few counts support this clone. The chain has TRBV4-3 and TRBJ2-1; D gene uncertain. The CDR3 loop spans 15 amino acids. Germline loops: CDR1 LGHNA, CDR2 YSLEER. V was shortened by 1 base and J by 0 bases, with 7 bases between the two germline ends. CDR3 nucleotide sequence: TGCGCCAGCAGCCAAGCGGAAGGCTCCTACAATGAGCAGTTCTTC. Protein sequence: CASSQAEGSYNEQFF.

The chain joins TRBV27 to TRBJ1-1; TRBD1 matches 10 bases. CDR3 size: 16 residues. Trimming removed 3 bases from V and 3 bases from J; junction bases left unmatched: 7. Germline-derived CDR1 and CDR2 are MNHEY and SMNVEV (reference sequence). This CDR3 is CASSLYPGQGYTEAFF. The CDR3 DNA sequence: TGTGCCAGCAGTTTGTACCCGGGACAGGGGTACACTGAAGCTTTCTTT.

The chain links TRBV4-2 to TRBJ2-5; 11 bases map to TRBD1. Germline V gene sequence: CDR1 LGHNA, CDR2 YNFKEQ. The CDR3 is 12 residues long. CDR3 sequence (DNA): TGTGGAGGGACAGGGGGGCGAGAGACCCAGTACTTC. Amino acids: CGGTGGRETQYF.

The V call is TRBV7-3, the J call TRBJ2-3, with D perhaps matching TRBD2 (6 bases). The CDR3 runs 14 residues. CDR1 and CDR2 (germline): SGHTA, FQGTGA. V lost 1 base to trimming and J lost 6 bases, with 11 bases between them. The CDR3: CASSLNRGEDTQYF. The CDR3 DNA reads as TGTGCCAGCAGCTTAAATCGCGGGGAGGATACGCAGTATTTT. The full variable domain, its missing parts supplied by reference TRBV7-3 and TRBJ2-3, is GAGVSQTPSNKVTEKGKYVELRCDPISGHTALYWYRQSLGQGPEFLIYFQGTGAADDSGLPNDRFFAVRPEGSVSTLKIQRTERGDSAVYLCASSLNRGEDTQYFGPGTRLTVL.

This chain connects TRBV5-1 to TRBJ1-1, with D possibly TRBD1 on 5 matching bases. The CDR3 contains 15 residues. Per the germline V gene, CDR1 is SGHRS and CDR2 is YFSETQ. V lost 0 bases, J lost 0 bases, and 9 bases lay in between. As DNA, the CDR3 is TGCGCCAGCAGCTTGGGAGGGGATATGAACACTGAAGCTTTCTTT. Its translation is CASSLGGDMNTEAFF. Combining the CDR3 with reference TRBV5-1 and TRBJ1-1 gives the whole variable domain KAGVTQTPRYLIKTRGQQVTLSCSPISGHRSVSWYQQTPGQGLQFLFEYFSETQRNKGNFPGRFSGRQFSNSRSEMNVSTLELGDSALYLCASSLGGDMNTEAFFGQGTRLTVV.

In DNA, the CDR3 is TGTGCCAGCTCGCGAGGGGACAGTACACCCAATCAGCCCCAGCATTTT. Protein product: CASSRGDSTPNQPQHF. The V gene is TRBV18, the J gene TRBJ1-5; 7 nucleotides agree with TRBD1. Germline values: CDR1 KGHSH, CDR2 LQKENI. The CDR3 length is 16 residues. V was pared by 6 bases and J by 3 bases, with 11 bases of the junction left unmatched.

V and J are TRBV11-3 and TRBJ2-6; D ambiguous. Trimming pared 2 bases from V and 4 bases from J, leaving 3 bases between. This CDR3 spans 13 amino acids. CDR1 and CDR2 (germline): SGHNT, YENEEA. Here the CDR3 reads CASSLFGANVLTF. The CDR3 nucleotides are TGTGCCAGCAGCTTATTCGGGGCCAACGTCCTGACTTTC. Complete variable domain (other parts from reference TRBV11-3 and TRBJ2-6): EAGVVQSPRYKIIEKKQPVAFWCNPISGHNTLYWYLQNLGQGPELLIRYENEEAVDDSQLPKDRFSAERLKGVDSTLKIQPAELGDSAVYLCASSLFGANVLTFGAGSRLTVL.

The chain is built from TRBV25-1 and TRBJ1-4; TRBD1 matches 9 bases. CDR1 and CDR2 (germline): MGHDK, SYGVNS. There are 14 residues in the CDR3. J was trimmed by 7 bases and V by 6 bases; bases with no gene match: 6. This CDR3 reads CASRQGQGGEKLFF. In nucleotides, the CDR3 is TGTGCCAGCAGACAGGGACAGGGCGGTGAAAAACTGTTTTTT.

The chain combines TRBV7-2 with TRBJ2-2; 7 bases line up with TRBD1. The CDR3 length is 14 residues. Germline V gene lookup returns CDR1 SGHTA and CDR2 FQGNSA. V was pared by 5 bases and J by 3 bases, with 3 bases of the junction left unmatched. CDR3 in amino acids: CASSGQAYTGELFF. The CDR3 DNA sequence: TGTGCCAGCAGCGGACAGGCATACACCGGGGAGCTGTTTTTT.

This CDR3 is CASSLAAMNTEAFF. CDR3 nucleotides: TGTGCCAGCAGCTTGGCAGCCATGAACACTGAAGCTTTCTTT. The chain carries TRBV7-2 and TRBJ1-1; D is unclear. Looked up from germline, CDR1 is SGHTA and CDR2 is FQGNSA. The CDR3 is 14 amino acids. The V gene lost 3 bases and the J gene lost 0 bases, with 8 bases spanning the gap.

V and J are TRBV19 and TRBJ1-5; D unresolved. CDR3 length: 12 amino acids. Deletions cut 9 bases from V and 4 bases from J, with 10 bases between. The germline CDR1 and CDR2 sequences are LNHDA and SQIVND (reference sequence). The CDR3 nucleotides are TGTGCCAGCCGGGATCCGAATCAGCCCCAGCATTTT. It specifies CASRDPNQPQHF.

The V and J genes are TRBV6-1 and TRBJ2-1; perhaps TRBD2 as D (6 bases). Germline CDR1 MNHNS, CDR2 SASEGT. The CDR3 runs 14 residues. V gave up 6 bases and J gave up 8 bases, with 17 bases separating them. The CDR3 is CASRSAGSWDEQFF. The CDR3 region has the DNA TGTGCCAGCAGATCGGCGGGGTCGTGGGATGAGCAGTTCTTC.

V is TRBV27 and J is TRBJ1-2, with 8 bases matching TRBD1. Looked up from germline, CDR1 is MNHEY and CDR2 is SMNVEV (reference sequence). J was trimmed by 8 bases and V by 2 bases; bases with no gene match: 10. The CDR3 sequence is 15 residues long. DNA of the CDR3: TGTGCCAGCAGTTTAAGGGGCAGGGGGCTAAAAGGCTACACCTTC. It codes for CASSLRGRGLKGYTF.

V and J are TRBV7-6 and TRBJ2-2, with 10 bases matching TRBD1. The germline V gene has CDR1 SGHVS and CDR2 FNYEAQ. V was clipped by 1 base and J by 5 bases; unmatched bases: 4. The CDR3 extends over 16 amino acids. CDR3 protein: CASSLGQGARTGELFF. Here the CDR3 DNA reads TGTGCCAGCAGCTTAGGACAGGGGGCCAGGACCGGGGAGCTGTTTTTT.

This clone has just one count. The rearrangement links TRBV30 to TRBJ1-2; a possible D gene is TRBD1 (5 bases). The CDR3 totals 13 residues. V was trimmed by 0 bases and J by 10 bases, leaving 15 bases between them. Germline V gives CDR1 GTSNPN, CDR2 SVGIG (reference sequence). In DNA form, the CDR3 reads TGTGCCTGGAGTGTACAGGCCGCTACTTACTACACCTTC. Residues: CAWSVQAATYYTF.